This TCR beta chain is from a study of vaccination and CD4 T cells after COVID-19. Study at large: Control cultures, each given a CEFX pool, an HIV-1 Nef pool, or no peptide, were included.

The treatment denotes: roughly 10-day PBMC culture with coronavirus spike peptide pools or control peptides (ViraFEST assay). It was with 10 IU/ml IL-2 and around 10 ug/ml peptide pools that 2.2 million or so PBMCs per well were cultured. Of note for this clonotype: Its antigen is not known.

At the Johns Hopkins FTIC core, DNA taken from cultured CD4+ T cells was sequenced by way of the Oncomine TCR Beta short-read assay. TCRdb reprocessed the PCR reads with MiXCR, giving one entry per CDR3 protein. The data contain around 17,000 distinct CDR3 sequences, roughly three fifths of them singletons. Germline CDR1 is SGHTA and CDR2 is FQGNSA. This CDR3 has 14 residues. Deletions cut 3 bases from V and 1 base from J, with 9 bases between. Study findings and constraints: Median SARS-CoV-2-reactive clonotype numbers went from roughly 22 to 38; this increase was not significant.

The chain is built from TRBV7-2 and TRBJ1-1, with no clear D. The sequenced sample consisted of CD4+ T cells from blood, cultured in vitro. The sequence was obtained from a human donor who had recovered from COVID-19. The DNA of the CDR3 is TGTGCCAGCAGCTTCGGCGTTACGAACACTGAAGCTTTCTTT. Encoded protein: CASSFGVTNTEAFF.